These T cell receptor beta chains were read from a single sample in a study of T cell repertoires in cytomegalovirus infection. MiXCR was run by TCRdb on the reads, yielding one entry per CDR3 protein. The sample consists of around 530,000 distinct CDR3 sequences, 16% of them appearing once. Material for sequencing was CD8+ T cells from PBMCs. The receptors stem from a human donor in good health (CMV status not recorded). Some clones in this sample may be carry-over from other donors' samples. CDR3s include the opening cysteine and the closing phenylalanine or tryptophan. D genes are given only for firm matches. Not every row has a clone size; where given, it reads once, few, many or a size class.

clone size: many; J gene: TRBJ2-7; D gene: TRBD1; V gene: TRBV12-3/TRBV12-4; CDR3 protein: CASSPQGQGSSYEQYF; CDR3 DNA: TGTGCCAGCAGTCCCCAGGGACAGGGGTCCTCCTACGAGCAGTACTTC
clone size: many; J gene: TRBJ2-1; D gene: .; V gene: TRBV11-3; CDR3 protein: CASSFRTGIDEQFF; CDR3 DNA: TGTGCCAGCAGCTTTCGAACAGGGATCGATGAGCAGTTCTTC
clone size: .; J gene: TRBJ2-1; D gene: TRBD1; V gene: TRBV4-2; CDR3 protein: CASSPLRTGRSYNEQFF; CDR3 DNA: TGTGCCAGCAGCCCCCTTCGGACAGGGAGGTCCTACAATGAGCAGTTCTTC
clone size: many; J gene: TRBJ2-1; D gene: .; V gene: TRBV15; CDR3 protein: CATSRERGGARPRSYNEQFF; CDR3 DNA: TGTGCCACCAGCAGAGAGAGGGGGGGGGCCAGACCGCGCTCCTACAATGAGCAGTTCTTC
clone size: .; J gene: TRBJ2-5; D gene: .; V gene: TRBV9; CDR3 protein: CPSSVGGGLLETQYF; CDR3 DNA: TGTCCCAGCAGCGTCGGAGGGGGGCTGCTGGAGACCCAGTACTTC
clone size: .; J gene: TRBJ2-1; D gene: .; V gene: TRBV28; CDR3 protein: CASVTSGGEQFF; CDR3 DNA: TGTGCCAGCGTCACTTCGGGTGGTGAGCAGTTCTTC
clone size: many; J gene: TRBJ1-5; D gene: TRBD1; V gene: TRBV7-6; CDR3 protein: CASSSLGTGDQPQHF; CDR3 DNA: TGTGCCAGCAGCTCTCTCGGGACAGGGGATCAGCCCCAGCATTTT
clone size: few; J gene: TRBJ2-5; D gene: TRBD2; V gene: TRBV6-1; CDR3 protein: CASTPGLARQETQYF; CDR3 DNA: TGTGCCAGCACCCCTGGACTAGCGCGGCAAGAGACCCAGTACTTC
clone size: few; J gene: TRBJ2-1; D gene: TRBD2; V gene: TRBV15; CDR3 protein: CATSLTPQTSGLSYNEQFF; CDR3 DNA: TGTGCCACCAGCCTCACCCCCCAGACTAGCGGGCTCTCCTACAATGAGCAGTTCTTC
clone size: .; J gene: TRBJ2-5; D gene: .; V gene: TRBV12-5; CDR3 protein: CASARDTLEETQYF; CDR3 DNA: TGTGCTAGTGCTCGGGACACCCTGGAGGAGACCCAGTACTTC
clone size: many; J gene: TRBJ2-7; D gene: TRBD1; V gene: TRBV5-5; CDR3 protein: CASSVRDRGLYEQYF; CDR3 DNA: TGTGCCAGCAGCGTACGGGACAGGGGTCTCTACGAGCAGTACTTC
clone size: many; J gene: TRBJ1-4; D gene: .; V gene: TRBV6-5; CDR3 protein: CASSYTQGYNEKLFF; CDR3 DNA: TGTGCCAGCAGTTACACTCAGGGATATAATGAAAAACTGTTTTTT
clone size: few; J gene: TRBJ2-1; D gene: TRBD1; V gene: TRBV11-2; CDR3 protein: CASSYPGQVVDEQFF; CDR3 DNA: TGTGCCAGCAGCTACCCGGGACAGGTTGTGGATGAGCAGTTCTTC
clone size: many; J gene: TRBJ1-3; D gene: .; V gene: TRBV7-9; CDR3 protein: CASSLEVTGNTIYF; CDR3 DNA: TGTGCCAGCAGCTTAGAGGTTACTGGAAACACCATATATTTT
clone size: few; J gene: TRBJ2-7; D gene: .; V gene: TRBV6-8; CDR3 protein: CASSYAGYAEQYF; CDR3 DNA: TGTGCCAGCAGTTACGCAGGGTATGCCGAGCAGTACTTC
clone size: few; J gene: TRBJ1-5; D gene: .; V gene: TRBV9; CDR3 protein: CASSVMDNNQPQHF; CDR3 DNA: TGTGCCAGCAGCGTTATGGACAACAATCAGCCCCAGCATTTT
clone size: .; J gene: TRBJ2-2; D gene: .; V gene: TRBV7-2; CDR3 protein: CASSLGGRVTGPTGELFF; CDR3 DNA: TGTGCCAGCAGCTTAGGCGGTAGGGTGACAGGCCCCACCGGGGAGCTGTTTTTT
clone size: many; J gene: TRBJ2-7; D gene: .; V gene: TRBV27; CDR3 protein: CASSLTAANYEQYF; CDR3 DNA: TGTGCCAGCAGTTTAACGGCGGCCAACTACGAGCAGTACTTC
clone size: .; J gene: TRBJ2-7; D gene: TRBD2; V gene: TRBV9; CDR3 protein: CASSATGLAGSEQYF; CDR3 DNA: TGTGCCAGCAGCGCAACAGGACTAGCGGGAAGCGAGCAGTACTTC
clone size: few; J gene: TRBJ1-4; D gene: TRBD1; V gene: TRBV5-1; CDR3 protein: CASSLAGTGDEKLFF; CDR3 DNA: TGCGCCAGCAGCTTGGCCGGGACAGGGGATGAAAAACTGTTTTTT
clone size: many; J gene: TRBJ1-4; D gene: .; V gene: TRBV9; CDR3 protein: CASSAASGTANEKLFF; CDR3 DNA: TGTGCCAGCAGCGCCGCGTCCGGGACGGCTAATGAAAAACTGTTTTTT
clone size: few; J gene: TRBJ2-7; D gene: TRBD2; V gene: TRBV12-3/TRBV12-4; CDR3 protein: CASSLVPGPGGSYEQYF; CDR3 DNA: TGTGCCAGCAGTTTAGTTCCCGGGCCGGGAGGCTCCTACGAGCAGTACTTC
clone size: many; J gene: TRBJ2-6; D gene: .; V gene: TRBV19; CDR3 protein: CASSIEGDTLTVFGANVLTF; CDR3 DNA: TGTGCCAGTAGTATAGAAGGGGACACCTTAACTGTCTTCGGGGCCAACGTCCTGACTTTC
clone size: .; J gene: TRBJ2-7; D gene: TRBD1; V gene: TRBV5-4; CDR3 protein: CASSARDRPSYEQCF; CDR3 DNA: TGTGCCAGCAGCGCCCGGGACAGGCCCTCCTACGAGCAGTGCTTC
clone size: many; J gene: TRBJ2-7; D gene: TRBD2; V gene: TRBV7-2; CDR3 protein: CASSFFGGAYEQYF; CDR3 DNA: TGTGCCAGCAGCTTCTTCGGGGGGGCCTACGAGCAGTACTTC
clone size: many; J gene: TRBJ2-7; D gene: .; V gene: TRBV7-9; CDR3 protein: CASSNSGREQYF; CDR3 DNA: TGTGCCAGCAGCAACTCCGGGCGGGAGCAGTACTTC